This T cell receptor beta chain was identified in a study of blood T cells in healthy people across ages (dated by TCRdb to 2015 to 2017). About the study as a whole: In model experiments, template switching captured roughly one uniquely barcoded TCR beta cDNA molecule for every two T cells. The donors were divided into four age groups: young (average roughly 17 years), middle-aged (roughly 42), aged (about 62) and long-lived (about 84). To avoid experimental bias, donors of different ages were randomly spread across the sequencing lanes. Using deep sequencing normalized with unique cDNA molecular identifiers, the study measured how TCR beta repertoire diversity changes with age. Two additional independent replicas of 1 million unique cDNA reads from the same blood draw were analyzed for two donors (one aged 18 to 30 and one aged 80 or older). Paper-wide results and their limitations: Because the CMV infection status of the donors was unknown, age-related changes in expanded clonotypes may potentially have been confounded. There was a strong correlation between observed TCR beta diversity and the percentage of naive T cells measured by flow cytometry. Total diversity estimates from one million sequenced T cells were considered lower bounds and underestimates. Observed TCR beta diversity per million T cells fell roughly linearly with age, and a significant reduction was already apparent by age roughly 40. Since profiling was done on bulk unsorted PBMCs, naive and antigen-experienced compartments could not be conclusively compared. Compared with the aged group, more naive CD4+ T cells, fewer expanded clones and increased TCR diversity were shown by the long-lived group, suggesting age selection.

The 40 or so donors, aged roughly 6 to 100 years, were systemically healthy Caucasian individuals from Russia. Each donor gave roughly 9 milliliters of peripheral blood, drawn into EDTA-treated Vacutainer tubes. Ficoll-Paque density-gradient centrifugation was used to isolate PBMCs, with at least 7 million obtained per sample. Trizol reagent was used to extract total RNA from the PBMCs, yielding at least 6 micrograms per sample. Naive CD45RAhigh/CD27high T cell percentages were measured by flow cytometry on a PBMC aliquot from every donor. V loses 0 bases of germline sequence and J loses 6 bases, and the interval between the two ends is 6 bases. The CDR3, cysteine through phenylalanine, is 13 amino acids long. Kept here is only the CDR3 DNA, which spans 39 bases and is read in frame from base 1. The germline V gene provides CDR1 MGHRA and CDR2 YSYEKL. Library method: 5' RACE. The data were produced on an Illumina HiSeq 2500. A second PCR of roughly 6 to 11 cycles was run with a J-beta primer mix and a sample-barcoded 5' primer. A unique molecular identifier was introduced onto each TCR beta cDNA molecule by a template-switch 5' adaptor carrying 12 random nucleotides. Each sample yielded at least 2.5 million CDR3-containing paired-end reads. First-strand cDNA was synthesized from all RNA with the Mint cDNA synthesis kit, primed by a TRBC-specific oligonucleotide. All cDNA was treated with uracil-DNA glycosylase and then went through a first 18-cycle PCR with the universal primers M1SS and BC2_uni_R. Per the source publication's procedure: For normalization, 1 million high-quality reads were randomly selected from each sample, with every read carrying a distinct molecular identifier. Instead of being binned into consensus sequences, reads that shared molecular identifiers were thrown out. CDR3 identification, clonotype clustering and error correction used MiTCR with a Q25 quality threshold and the strictest error-elimination algorithm. A nonparametric unseen species model with Euler transformation was used to estimate a lower bound on total TCR beta diversity. TCRdb's own reprocessing of the public reads used fastp at Q25 and MiXCR and kept productive beta chains. Identical CDR3 proteins give one entry, which carries the most common genes and DNA. The V and J calls were not made by the authors but by TCRdb's processing. This sample lists about 1.1 million distinct CDR3 sequences; around two fifths were detected once. The ten most abundant clones make up around 13% of the sample.

A few counts support this clonotype. The antigen it recognizes is unknown. Base qualities are missing; no much larger clone stands one base away. The sequencing sample was made of blood. Recombination linked TRBV4-1 to TRBJ2-1; the D segment cannot be called with confidence. This sequence was found in a man aged 18 to 30 in good health. The nucleotide sequence is TGCGCCAGCAGCCAAGATGAGCCCAATGAGCAGTTCTTC. Its protein reads: CASSQDEPNEQFF.